Sequencing of this T cell receptor (beta chain) was carried out in a study of vaccination and CD4 T cells after COVID-19. Oncomine TCR Beta short-read sequencing was applied to DNA from cultured CD4+ T cells. TCRdb reanalysed the PCR reads using MiXCR and keeps one entry per CDR3 protein. The profile shows about 20,000 distinct CDR3 sequences, 44% of them singletons. The time point here: late sampling 161 to 241 days after vaccination in three convalescent patients. As for treatment: approximately 9-day PBMC culture with coronavirus spike peptide pools or control peptides (ViraFEST assay). The length of the CDR3 is 16 residues. V was clipped by 1 base and J by 7 bases, with 19 bases between them. Germline lookup yields CDR1 SGHVS and CDR2 FQNEAQ. This clonotype has more than one count but fewer than ten. Its target is unknown.

The chain joins TRBV7-8 to TRBJ2-5; a weak D match, TRBD2 (6 bases). The origin of this receptor is a human donor who had recovered from COVID-19. The sample here was CD4+ T cells from blood, cultured in vitro, taken about 7 months after SARS-CoV-2 vaccination. This CDR3 is CASSLEGGMPAATQYF. The CDR3 DNA is TGTGCCAGCAGCTTAGAAGGCGGGATGCCAGCGGCGACCCAGTACTTC.